This T cell receptor (beta chain) was captured by sequencing in a study of CD8 T cells in Susac syndrome. Study-wide context: Patients with Susac syndrome were therapy-naive, treated with corticosteroids, or treated with intravenous immunoglobulin alone when blood was collected.

While CD8+ and CD4+ T cells were isolated negatively, TEMRA cells were enriched by FACS. With 5 bases removed from V and 3 bases from J, the gap between germline ends came to 16 bases. The CDR3 contains 15 residues. Study results and limitations: Susac CD8+ clonal expansion peaked in TEMRA cells and active patients.

As regards this clonotype: The antigen remains unidentified.

Random hexamers were used to reverse transcribe an amount of roughly 0.45 to 1 ug RNA. The amplification used immunoSEQ multiplex PCR on TCR beta CDR3; it spanned 54 Vbeta and 13 Jbeta. MiXCR, applied by TCRdb to the immunoSEQ multiplex PCR reads, yields one record per CDR3 protein. Of around 100,000 distinct CDR3 sequences listed, 95% were seen once; the top ten hold 0.3%. The clonotype was recovered from a human donor with Susac syndrome. Input material: CD8+ T cells from PBMCs. This chain connects TRBV12-3 or TRBV12-4 to TRBJ1-2; perhaps TRBD1 as D (5 bases). The CDR3 spells CASSPQTEGYYGYTF. DNA of the CDR3: TGTGCCAGCAGTCCCCAGACAGAGGGCTACTATGGCTACACCTTC.